The T cell receptor (beta chain) under discussion was sequenced for a study of shared clonotypes between healthy human individuals. Study summary: The cohort comprised a couple of women and a few men. Their ages spanned 18 to 49 years. Findings of the study overall: Compared with memory subsets, naive subsets generally had larger estimated richness.

The naive CD8 population came from CD45RO-negative cells selected for CCR7, without terminally differentiated effector memory CD45RA+ cells. As concerns this clone: Its antigen is as yet unknown.

Original analysis: Because ImmunoSEQ provided only junction sequences with no quality scores, the filtering differed. The repertoire was sequenced with immunoSEQ multiplex PCR; TCRdb's copy has only in-frame clones and lacks some. The V and J calls and clone size come from that table; D and trimming were worked out from the DNA. The sample yields approximately 1.9 million clones, 90% to 95% seen once. Source material: naive CD8+ T cells from PBMCs. This TCR derives from a man between 18 and 35 years old in good health. Some clones in this sample may be carry-over from other donors' samples.

The CDR3, as DNA: TGTGCCAGCAGCTTAAGAATCGCAGGGGAACTGACCGGGGAGCTGTTTTTT. Its protein is CASSLRIAGELTGELFF. The genes are TRBV11-1 and TRBJ2-2; weak D call: TRBD1 (6 bases). The CDR3 contains 17 residues. The germline V gene has CDR1 SGHAT and CDR2 FQDESV (reference sequence). Trimming left V 2 bases short and J 5 bases short, with 18 bases between. Full variable domain (remainder filled in from reference TRBV11-1 and TRBJ2-2): EAEVAQSPRYKITEKSQAVAFWCDPISGHATLYWYRQILGQGPELLVQFQDESVVDDSQLPKDRFSAERLKGVDSTLKIQPAELGDSAMYLCASSLRIAGELTGELFFGEGSRLTVL.